Below are 12 T cell receptor beta chains sequenced from a single sample in a study of circulating and synovial CD4+ cells in juvenile arthritis. Repertoires were generated with immunoSEQ multiplex PCR, while TCRdb's copy carries only in-frame clones and drops some. The data contain 30,000 to 40,000 clones, 90% to 95% of them singletons. The source material was CD4+ T cells from blood. The receptors were sampled from a human donor with juvenile idiopathic arthritis.

In its sample, this clone was seen a few times. The J gene is TRBJ2-7, the V gene TRBV6-1; D might be TRBD2 (6 bases). This CDR3 comprises 12 residues. Per germline, CDR1 MNHNS and CDR2 SASEGT. V dropped 8 bases and J dropped 1 base, with 9 bases sitting between them. DNA of the CDR3: TGTGCCAGCCGGAGGGTTTCCTACGAGCAGTACTTC. It translates to CASRRVSYEQYF.

The chain joins TRBV5-6 to TRBJ2-5; possible D gene TRBD1, 5 bases. The J call is in doubt because the DNA end fits TRBJ2-7 better. The CDR3 has 13 amino acids. Germline CDR1 and CDR2: SGHDT and YYEEEE. The CDR3 region is CASSYGQSPEQYF. The CDR3 region has the DNA TGTGCCAGCAGCTATGGACAATCCCCCGAGCAGTACTTC.

J is TRBJ1-2 and V is TRBV7-3; D ambiguous. Germline lookup yields CDR1 SGHTA and CDR2 FQGTGA. Trimming pared 2 bases from V and 0 bases from J, leaving 10 bases between. The CDR3 loop spans 15 amino acids. CDR3 in DNA: TGTGCCAGCAGCTTAGGTGGCAAAACTAACTATGGCTACACCTTC. As protein: CASSLGGKTNYGYTF.

The J gene is TRBJ2-2, the V gene TRBV7-3; a weak D match, TRBD2 (5 bases). V lost 5 bases and J 0 bases, leaving 13 bases between the germline ends. CDR3 size: 16 residues. The germline gives CDR1 SGHTA, CDR2 FQGTGA. The CDR3 sequence is CASSQSGSANTGELFF. CDR3 nucleotides: TGTGCCAGCAGCCAAAGCGGATCCGCGAACACCGGGGAGCTGTTTTTT.

The chain couples TRBV6-5 to TRBJ2-5; D may be TRBD1 (6 bases). Trimming stripped 0 bases from V and 1 base from J, with 6 bases between. This CDR3 comprises 14 residues. The germline V gene has CDR1 MNHEY and CDR2 SVGAGI. The CDR3 reads CASSYSTGQETQYF. CDR3 in DNA: TGTGCCAGCAGTTACTCGACAGGCCAAGAGACCCAGTACTTC.

The V call is TRBV19, the J call TRBJ1-5; TRBD1 is a possible D gene (6 bases). The V gene's germline CDR1 is LNHDA and CDR2 SQIVND (reference sequence). The CDR3 totals 12 residues. V was clipped by 6 bases and J by 6 bases, with 9 bases between them. The CDR3 is CASSRGSQPQHF. CDR3 nucleotides: TGTGCCAGTAGCAGGGGCTCTCAGCCCCAGCATTTT.

This chain uses TRBV6-6 with TRBJ2-3; D is perhaps TRBD2 (6 bases). V was clipped by 0 bases and J by 2 bases, with 9 bases between them. Looked up from germline, CDR1 is MNHNY and CDR2 is SVGAGI (reference sequence). The CDR3 covers 15 residues. DNA of the CDR3: TGTGCCAGCAGTTACTCTCGGGGGATCACAGATACGCAGTATTTT. Translating it yields CASSYSRGITDTQYF.

This clone was seen once. CDR3 region: CASSVPGQGMYGYTF. DNA for the CDR3: TGTGCCAGCAGCGTTCCGGGACAGGGGATGTATGGCTACACCTTC. This rearrangement joins TRBV28 to TRBJ1-2, with TRBD1 matching 10 bases. Trimming cost V 6 bases and J 5 bases; bases outside gene matches: 9. Germline loops: CDR1 MDHEN, CDR2 SYDVKM. The CDR3 runs to 15 residues.

V gene TRBV9 combines with J gene TRBJ2-7, with D perhaps matching TRBD1 (6 bases). With 0 bases removed from V and 4 bases from J, the gap between germline ends came to 11 bases. Per germline, CDR1 SGDLS and CDR2 YYNGEE. The CDR3 covers 14 residues. CDR3 amino acids: CASSVGGRGYEQYF. The CDR3 nucleotides read TGTGCCAGCAGCGTAGGAGGCAGGGGTTACGAGCAGTACTTC.

This chain links TRBV6-5 with TRBJ1-4; TRBD1 matches at 8 bases. CDR3 length: 14 amino acids. Germline loops: CDR1 MNHEY, CDR2 SVGAGI. V lost 6 bases to trimming and J lost 0 bases; unmatched junction nucleotides: 0. The CDR3 reads CASRTGATNEKLFF. For the CDR3, the DNA is TGTGCCAGCAGGACAGGGGCAACTAATGAAAAACTGTTTTTT.

This clone was seen a few times. V is TRBV6-6 and J is TRBJ1-4; D is uncertain. The CDR3 loop spans 12 amino acids. CDR1 and CDR2 (germline): MNHNY, SVGAGI (reference sequence). With 8 bases removed from V and 1 base from J, the gap between germline ends came to 5 bases. The CDR3 protein is CASAGTNEKLFF. The CDR3 region has the DNA TGTGCCAGCGCAGGAACTAATGAAAAACTGTTTTTT.

This clone has just one count. The chain has TRBV5-4 and TRBJ2-2; 7 nucleotides match TRBD2. Germline CDR1 reads SGHNT; CDR2 reads YYREEE (reference sequence). V shed 6 bases and J 7 bases; nucleotides not matched to a gene: 9. The CDR3 runs 14 residues. CDR3 sequence reads: CASIEGGGGGELFF. The DNA of the CDR3 is TGTGCCAGCATTGAGGGCGGGGGTGGCGGGGAGCTGTTTTTT. Supplemented by reference TRBV5-4 and TRBJ2-2, the full variable domain reads ETGVTQSPTHLIKTRGQQVTLRCSSQSGHNTVSWYQQALGQGPQFIFQYYREEENGRGNFPPRFSGLQFPNYSSELNVNALELDDSALYLCASIEGGGGGELFFGEGSRLTVL.